This T cell receptor (beta chain) was identified during a study of blood T cell repertoires in COVID-19. CDR3 length: 13 amino acids. CDR1 and CDR2 (germline): DFQATT, SNEGSKA (reference sequence). V trimming: 3 bases; J trimming: 16 bases; junction bases outside the gene matches: 13. Only in-frame clones appear in the TCRdb table, and some are missing; sequencing was by immunoSEQ multiplex PCR. The table includes some 350,000 clones, approximately 90% detected once. The clonotype was recovered from a man between 18 and 35 years old who had recovered from COVID-19. The sequenced sample consisted of PBMCs or T cells enriched from blood (not recorded which). This sequence joins TRBV20-1 and TRBJ2-1; TRBD1 matches 9 bases. The CDR3 loop is CSASGTGTGKIFF. The CDR3 DNA is TGCAGTGCTAGTGGGACCGGGACAGGGAAGATCTTCTTC.